What follows describes a single T cell receptor beta chain. Each recovered donor of Cohort 3 presented with two negative PCRs, clearance, or symptom resolution. CDR1 MNHEY and CDR2 SMNVEV come from the germline V gene (reference sequence). This CDR3 contains 14 residues. V was shortened by 5 bases and J by 5 bases, with 15 bases between the two germline ends. The sample originates from a study of blood T cell repertoires in COVID-19. About the study: PBMCs, B-cell-depleted T cells, or T cells were the source of the cDNA or gDNA that made up the material.

Clones were read by immunoSEQ multiplex PCR, and TCRdb kept only the in-frame ones, dropping some. The sample lists 290,000 or so clones, approximately 90% occurring once. This TCR was sampled from a woman in her twenties or thirties who had recovered from COVID-19. V gene TRBV27 combines with J gene TRBJ1-2; D is possibly TRBD1 (6 bases). Sequenced sample: PBMCs or T cells enriched from blood (not recorded which). The CDR3 DNA follows: TGTGCCAGCAGTACCGTAGGGGGGGCTTATGGCTACACCTTC. It codes for CASSTVGGAYGYTF.